Listed below are T cell receptor beta chains from one sample, sequenced in a study of blood T cell repertoires in COVID-19. This table comes from immunoSEQ multiplex PCR, and its TCRdb copy is limited to in-frame clones, with some not included. The sample includes approximately 430,000 clones, 75% to 90% of them seen just once. The sequencing input was peripheral blood. These receptors were collected from a woman in her 30s with active or convalescent COVID-19. Both conserved end residues are part of each CDR3.

J: TRBJ1-3; V: TRBV6-1; CDR3: CASSEALYLENTIYF
J: TRBJ2-7; V: TRBV5-1; CDR3: CASSLAQGLVGYEQYF
J: TRBJ1-5; V: TRBV3-1/TRBV3-2; CDR3: CASSLGQGEVQPQHF
J: TRBJ1-1; V: TRBV11-3; CDR3: CASSTGGGNTEAFF
J: TRBJ2-1; V: TRBV3-1/TRBV3-2; CDR3: CASRPRLGYNEQFF
J: TRBJ1-3; V: TRBV6-1; CDR3: CASSDEYVGNTIYF
J: TRBJ1-2; V: TRBV6-5; CDR3: CASRQINYGYTF
J: TRBJ2-5; V: TRBV15; CDR3: CATSRQEETQYF
J: TRBJ1-4; V: TRBV7-9; CDR3: CASSILRGGARQKLFF
J: TRBJ1-1; V: TRBV2; CDR3: CASKLNTEAFF
J: TRBJ1-2; V: TRBV5-6; CDR3: CASTSDRAELYGYTF
J: TRBJ2-1; V: TRBV12-3/TRBV12-4; CDR3: CASSLERREQFF
J: TRBJ2-5; V: TRBV3-1/TRBV3-2; CDR3: CASTLRDRLEETQYF
J: TRBJ2-7; V: TRBV7-9; CDR3: CASSLGRGQLREQYF
J: TRBJ2-3; V: TRBV24-1; CDR3: CATSDDTDPTDTQYF
J: TRBJ1-2; V: TRBV5-4; CDR3: CASSLGAGTGVVSYTF
J: TRBJ1-5; V: TRBV4-1; CDR3: CASSQGSIGTGGNSNQPQHF
J: TRBJ1-1; V: TRBV5-1; CDR3: CASSMGQKNTEAFF
J: TRBJ1-1; V: TRBV5-6; CDR3: CASNLQGNTEAFF
J: TRBJ1-2; V: TRBV18; CDR3: CASSTGGEVGYGYTF
J: TRBJ1-2; V: TRBV18; CDR3: CASSPTGGAEGYTF
J: TRBJ2-1; V: TRBV4-1; CDR3: CASSQDDRGGILREQFF
J: TRBJ2-5; V: TRBV5-5; CDR3: CASSFEGLAGETQYF
J: TRBJ2-5; V: TRBV18; CDR3: CASSPLALAGGGETQYF
J: TRBJ2-7; V: TRBV2; CDR3: CASSEFWTVSYEQYF
J: TRBJ2-5; V: TRBV2; CDR3: CASSDWVRSGETQYF
J: TRBJ1-5; V: TRBV3-1/TRBV3-2; CDR3: CASSQEGGATQPQHF
J: TRBJ1-6; V: TRBV3-1/TRBV3-2; CDR3: CASSQDGRGRTGSPLHF
J: TRBJ1-2; V: TRBV2; CDR3: CASSLDRADTF